The 22 T cell receptor beta chains given below trace back to one sample, sequenced in a study of cytomegalovirus exposure and HLA in healthy donors. In the PCR, 60 Vbeta and 13 Jbeta primers were used. Generated by immunoSEQ multiplex PCR, the TCRdb table keeps only in-frame clones and is missing some. The sample gives about 160,000 clones, approximately 81% of which show up once; more than 2% is in the top ten. The sample taken for sequencing was PBMCs. The receptor source for this set is a man between 18 and 29 years old in good health and CMV-seropositive.

The chain couples TRBV19 to TRBJ1-6; 9 positions agree with TRBD1. This CDR3 region has 14 residues. Trimming at V came to 7 bases and at J to 5 bases, leaving 3 bases not matched to a gene. CDR1 is LNHDA and CDR2 is SQIVND in the germline V gene (reference sequence). Here the CDR3 DNA reads TGTGCCAGTACTTGGACAGGGGATAATTCACCCCTCCACTTT. Translated: CASTWTGDNSPLHF. Full variable domain (outside the CDR3, taken from reference TRBV19 and TRBJ1-6): DGGITQSPKYLFRKEGQNVTLSCEQNLNHDAMYWYRQDPGQGLRLIYYSQIVNDFQKGDIAEGYSVSREKKESFPLTVTSAQKNPTAFYLCASTWTGDNSPLHFGNGTRLTVT.

The chain uses TRBV11-3 and TRBJ2-1; TRBD1 matches 7 bases. The CDR3 loop spans 13 amino acids. Germline V gene lookup returns CDR1 SGHNT and CDR2 YENEEA. V was clipped by 5 bases and J by 4 bases; unmatched bases: 2. The CDR3 DNA sequence: TGTGCCAGCAGCGCAGGGGGATACAATGAGCAGTTCTTC. Translated, it gives CASSAGGYNEQFF.

The J gene is TRBJ2-5, the V gene TRBV27; D perhaps matches TRBD2 (5 bases). This CDR3 has 18 amino acids. CDR1 is MNHEY and CDR2 is SMNVEV in the germline V gene (reference sequence). V dropped 5 bases and J dropped 4 bases, with 26 bases sitting between them. The CDR3 reads CASSLDTPGFRSGETQYF. CDR3 sequence (DNA): TGTGCCAGCAGTCTCGATACTCCGGGGTTTCGTTCGGGAGAGACCCAGTACTTC.

This chain connects TRBV6-1 to TRBJ1-1; 8 bases agree with TRBD1. Germline assignment: CDR1 MNHNS and CDR2 SASEGT. The trim removed 3 bases at V and 0 bases at J, leaving 3 bases unmatched. The CDR3 runs 15 residues. The DNA of the CDR3 is TGTGCCAGCAGTGAGGGGACAGGCTTGAACACTGAAGCTTTCTTT. This sequence encodes CASSEGTGLNTEAFF.

This sequence joins TRBV13 and TRBJ2-3; 9 bases align to TRBD1. Germline assignment: CDR1 PRHDT and CDR2 FYEKMQ (reference sequence). With V trimmed by 2 bases and J by 5 bases, 8 bases remained unmatched. This CDR3 spans 16 amino acids. The CDR3 DNA follows: TGTGCCAGCAGCTTATCGGGGGACAGGGTGAGAGATACGCAGTATTTT. Its protein product is CASSLSGDRVRDTQYF.

The J gene is TRBJ1-5, the V gene TRBV19, with D perhaps TRBD1 (6 bases). The CDR3 contains 17 residues. Germline assignment: CDR1 LNHDA and CDR2 SQIVND (reference sequence). Trimming stripped 3 bases from V and 1 base from J, with 16 bases between. CDR3 in amino acids: CASSIALRGSSNQPQHF. CDR3 coding DNA: TGTGCCAGTAGTATTGCCCTCAGGGGATCGAGCAATCAGCCCCAGCATTTT.

V and J are TRBV5-1 and TRBJ2-5; 9 nucleotides line up with TRBD2. J was trimmed by 7 bases and V by 5 bases; bases with no gene match: 6. Germline V gene lookup returns CDR1 SGHRS and CDR2 YFSETQ. The CDR3 length is 13 residues. The DNA for the CDR3 is TGCGCCAGCAGAAGGACTAGCGAGGGGACCCAGTACTTC. Its protein product is CASRRTSEGTQYF.

In its sample, this clone was seen a few times. This chain links TRBV6-1 with TRBJ1-1; no definite D call. Trimming stripped 7 bases from V and 5 bases from J, with 8 bases between. Germline values: CDR1 MNHNS, CDR2 SASEGT. The CDR3 has 11 residues. The CDR3 DNA follows: TGTGCCAGCACCGACAAGACTGAAGCTTTCTTT. As protein: CASTDKTEAFF.

This clone has just one count. The genes are TRBV7-9 and TRBJ2-3; 8 bases agree with TRBD2. V lost 2 bases to trimming and J lost 5 bases; unmatched junction nucleotides: 9. The CDR3 length is 16 residues. Germline assignment: CDR1 SEHNR and CDR2 FQNEAQ (reference sequence). DNA for the CDR3: TGTGCCAGCAGCTTAAGGGACGGGGGGGCCGGAGATACGCAGTATTTT. Residues: CASSLRDGGAGDTQYF.

This clone was observed once. This rearrangement joins TRBV19 to TRBJ1-1, with 7 bases identical to TRBD1. Germline assignment: CDR1 LNHDA and CDR2 SQIVND (reference sequence). V was pared by 4 bases and J by 2 bases, with 4 bases of the junction left unmatched. This CDR3 spans 14 amino acids. CDR3 sequence reads: CASSTTGSNTEAFF. The CDR3 DNA follows: TGTGCCAGTAGTACGACAGGGTCCAACACTGAAGCTTTCTTT.

J is TRBJ1-2 and V is TRBV7-3, with a possible D match to TRBD1 (5 bases). This CDR3 has 13 amino acids. CDR1 is SGHTA and CDR2 is FQGTGA in the germline V gene. The germline V and J ends were trimmed by 2 bases and 3 bases, with 7 bases remaining between them. The CDR3 region is CASSLDSYYGYTF. Here the CDR3 DNA reads TGTGCCAGCAGCTTAGACAGTTACTATGGCTACACCTTC.

Only a few counts were recorded for this clone. The chain carries TRBV29-1 and TRBJ2-3; possible D gene TRBD1, 6 bases. In germline, CDR1 is SQVTM, CDR2 ANQGSEA. The CDR3 sequence is 13 residues long. V was pared by 3 bases and J by 0 bases, with 7 bases between. DNA of the CDR3: TGCAGCGTTGAGACAGGTAGCACAGATACGCAGTATTTT. This gives the protein CSVETGSTDTQYF.

Comments on this clone: The sample has other DNA sequences that encode this CDR3 too. V usage is TRBV4-3 and J usage is TRBJ2-7; 11 bases map to TRBD1. V gave up 4 bases and J gave up 3 bases; unmatched junction bases: 2. The CDR3 is made up of 14 amino acids. Germline CDR1 is LGHNA and CDR2 is YSLEER. CDR3 loop: CASSPGTGGYEQYF. The CDR3 DNA is TGCGCCAGCAGCCCTGGGACAGGGGGCTACGAGCAGTACTTC.

In this sample, this clone turned up once. The rearrangement joins TRBV13 to TRBJ2-7; unclear D gene. The CDR3 extends over 14 amino acids. Looked up from germline, CDR1 is PRHDT and CDR2 is FYEKMQ (reference sequence). Trimming took 2 bases from V and 2 from J, leaving 10 bases between them. CDR3 sequence: CASSLSLETYEQYF. CDR3 in DNA: TGTGCCAGCAGCTTAAGCCTAGAGACCTACGAGCAGTACTTC. Complete variable domain (other parts from reference TRBV13 and TRBJ2-7): AAGVIQSPRHLIKEKRETATLKCYPIPRHDTVYWYQQGPGQDPQFLISFYEKMQSDKGSIPDRFSAQQFSDYHSELNMSSLELGDSALYFCASSLSLETYEQYFGPGTRLTVT.

This clone was seen a single time. This sequence joins TRBV7-2 and TRBJ2-1, with 10 positions matching TRBD2. V lost 5 bases and J lost 8; bases outside the gene matches: 12. This CDR3 has 16 residues. Germline-derived CDR1 and CDR2 are SGHTA and FQGNSA. CDR3 protein: CASSRRERGGSDEQFF. CDR3 bases: TGTGCCAGCAGCCGCAGGGAGCGGGGGGGCTCGGATGAGCAGTTCTTC. Drawing the rest from reference TRBV7-2 and TRBJ2-1, the complete variable domain is GAGVSQSPSNKVTEKGKDVELRCDPISGHTALYWYRQSLGQGLEFLIYFQGNSAPDKSGLPSDRFSAERTGGSVSTLTIQRTQQEDSAVYLCASSRRERGGSDEQFFGPGTRLTVL.

This clone was counted only a few times. This sequence joins TRBV6-1 and TRBJ2-3; D not certain. From germline, CDR1 is MNHNS and CDR2 SASEGT. The CDR3 has 15 amino acids. V shed 1 base and J shed 4 bases, with 12 bases lying between them. The CDR3 nucleotides are TGTGCCAGCAGTGAAGGTGATAGCAGCCCAGATACGCAGTATTTT. Translation gives CASSEGDSSPDTQYF.

The genes are TRBV5-5 and TRBJ1-2; tentative D call: TRBD1 (5 bases). CDR1 is SGHKS and CDR2 is YYEKEE in the germline V gene (reference sequence). The CDR3 covers 14 residues. The V end was cut by 0 bases, the J end by 2 bases, with 8 bases between. For the CDR3, the DNA is TGTGCCAGCAGCTTGGACAGGTCCAACTATGGCTACACCTTC. Encoded protein: CASSLDRSNYGYTF.

The chain joins TRBV7-9 to TRBJ1-2; no reliable D call. V was pared by 8 bases and J by 7 bases, with 11 bases between. CDR3 length: 11 amino acids. Germline CDR1 reads SEHNR; CDR2 reads FQNEAQ (reference sequence). CDR3 sequence: CASGNGGGYTF. For the CDR3, the DNA is TGTGCCAGCGGGAATGGAGGTGGCTACACCTTC.

This clone was seen only once. The V and J genes are TRBV9 and TRBJ1-4; 8 nucleotides align to TRBD1. Germline assignment: CDR1 SGDLS and CDR2 YYNGEE. The CDR3 sequence is 19 residues long. After removal of 2 bases from V and 1 base from J, the junction contained 13 bases not matched to a gene. Written as DNA, the CDR3 is TGTGCCAGCAGCGTTGGACAGGGATCAGGATCGGGAACTAATGAAAAACTGTTTTTT. It translates to CASSVGQGSGSGTNEKLFF.

The chain combines TRBV9 with TRBJ1-2, with D possibly TRBD1 on 5 matching bases. CDR1 SGDLS and CDR2 YYNGEE come from the germline V gene. This CDR3 spans 15 amino acids. V shed 0 bases and J shed 6 bases, with 15 bases lying between them. CDR3 DNA: TGTGCCAGCAGCGTAGCTCCCACCTCAGGGAATGGCTACACCTTC. Translation: CASSVAPTSGNGYTF.

V is TRBV7-9 and J is TRBJ1-1; D possibly corresponds to TRBD1 (5 bases). Trimming removed 7 bases from V and 7 bases from J, with 16 bases in between. Germline V gene sequence: CDR1 SEHNR, CDR2 FQNEAQ (reference sequence). CDR3 size: 13 residues. The CDR3 DNA is TGTGCCAGCACCCGGCCCCAGGGTAATGAAGCTTTCTTT. It codes for CASTRPQGNEAFF. Using reference TRBV7-9 and TRBJ1-1 for the parts outside the CDR3, the full variable domain is DTGVSQNPRHKITKRGQNVTFRCDPISEHNRLYWYRQTLGQGPEFLTYFQNEAQLEKSRLLSDRFSAERPKGSFSTLEIQRTEQGDSAMYLCASTRPQGNEAFFGQGTRLTVV.

The genes are TRBV7-2 and TRBJ1-1; the match to TRBD1 covers 7 bases. The germline gives CDR1 SGHTA, CDR2 FQGNSA. This CDR3 has 16 residues. The V segment lost 2 bases and the J segment 0 bases; nucleotides outside the gene matches: 6. CDR3 amino acids: CASSLRTGYMNTEAFF. CDR3 in DNA: TGTGCCAGCAGCTTAAGGACAGGATACATGAACACTGAAGCTTTCTTT. The full variable domain, in which reference TRBV7-2 and TRBJ1-1 provide the parts outside the CDR3, is GAGVSQSPSNKVTEKGKDVELRCDPISGHTALYWYRQSLGQGLEFLIYFQGNSAPDKSGLPSDRFSAERTGGSVSTLTIQRTQQEDSAVYLCASSLRTGYMNTEAFFGQGTRLTVV.